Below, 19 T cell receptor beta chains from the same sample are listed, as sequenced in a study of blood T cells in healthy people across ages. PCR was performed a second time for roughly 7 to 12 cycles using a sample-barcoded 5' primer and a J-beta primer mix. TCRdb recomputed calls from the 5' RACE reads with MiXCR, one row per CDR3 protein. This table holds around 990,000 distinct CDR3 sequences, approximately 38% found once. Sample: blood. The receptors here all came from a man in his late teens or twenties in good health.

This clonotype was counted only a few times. The chain's CDR3 is CSVAEMNTEAFF. Written as DNA, the CDR3 is TGCAGCGTTGCGGAAATGAACACTGAAGCTTTCTTT. This chain connects TRBV29-1 to TRBJ1-1; D is uncertain. V gave up 4 bases and J gave up 0 bases, with 6 bases separating them. Germline CDR1 SQVTM, CDR2 ANQGSEA. The CDR3 extends over 12 amino acids.

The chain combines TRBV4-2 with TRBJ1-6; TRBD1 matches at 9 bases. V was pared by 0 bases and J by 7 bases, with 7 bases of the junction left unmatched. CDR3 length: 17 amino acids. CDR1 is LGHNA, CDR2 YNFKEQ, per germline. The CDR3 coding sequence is TGTGCCAGCAGCCAAGATCAGGGCGACAGGGGGAATTCACCCCTCCACTTT. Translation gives CASSQDQGDRGNSPLHF.

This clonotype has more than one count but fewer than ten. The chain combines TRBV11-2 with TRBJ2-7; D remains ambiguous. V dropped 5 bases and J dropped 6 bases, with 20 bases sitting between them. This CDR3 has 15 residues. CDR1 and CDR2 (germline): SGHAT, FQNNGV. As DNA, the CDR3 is TGTGCCAGCAGCCACCCCCTTTTAGGGCGACCCGAGCAGTACTTC. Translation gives CASSHPLLGRPEQYF. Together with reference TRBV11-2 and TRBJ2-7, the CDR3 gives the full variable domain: EAGVAQSPRYKIIEKRQSVAFWCNPISGHATLYWYQQILGQGPKLLIQFQNNGVVDDSQLPKDRFSAERLKGVDSTLKIQPAKLEDSAVYLCASSHPLLGRPEQYFGPGTRLTVT.

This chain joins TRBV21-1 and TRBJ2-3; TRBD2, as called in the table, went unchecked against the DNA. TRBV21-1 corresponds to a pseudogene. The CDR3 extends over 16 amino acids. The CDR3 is CASSNERVARGDTQYF. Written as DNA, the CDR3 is TGTGCCAGCAGCAATGAACGGGTAGCCCGGGGAGATACGCAGTATTTT.

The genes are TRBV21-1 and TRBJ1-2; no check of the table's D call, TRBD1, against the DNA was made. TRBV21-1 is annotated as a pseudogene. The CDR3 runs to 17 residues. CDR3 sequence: CASSNTGGRTTNYGYTF. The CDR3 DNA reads TGTGCCAGCAGCAACACAGGGGGCAGGACCACTAACTATGGCTACACCTTC.

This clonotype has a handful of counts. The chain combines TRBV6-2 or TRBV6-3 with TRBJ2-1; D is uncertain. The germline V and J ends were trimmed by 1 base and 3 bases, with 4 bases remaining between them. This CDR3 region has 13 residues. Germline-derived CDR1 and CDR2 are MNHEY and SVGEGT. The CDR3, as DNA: TGTGCCAGCAGTTACTACCTCTACAATGAGCAGTTCTTC. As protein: CASSYYLYNEQFF.

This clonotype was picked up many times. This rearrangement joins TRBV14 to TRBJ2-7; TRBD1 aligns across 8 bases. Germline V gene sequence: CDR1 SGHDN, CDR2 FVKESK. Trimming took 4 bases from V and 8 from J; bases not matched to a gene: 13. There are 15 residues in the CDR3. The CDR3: CASSRTGTGLFKQYF. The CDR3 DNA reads TGTGCCAGCAGCCGAACCGGGACAGGCCTGTTTAAGCAGTACTTC.

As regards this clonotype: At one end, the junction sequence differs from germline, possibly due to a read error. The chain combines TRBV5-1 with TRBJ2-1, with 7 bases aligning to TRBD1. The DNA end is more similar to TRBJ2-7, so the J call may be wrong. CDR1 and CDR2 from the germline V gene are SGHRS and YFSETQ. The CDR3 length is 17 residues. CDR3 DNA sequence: TGCGCCGGCAGCGCGCCTTACAGGGGAAGCTCCTACAATGAGCAGTACTTC. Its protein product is CAGSAPYRGSSYNEQYF.

The CDR3 nucleotides are TGCAGTGCTAGAGACCCGACGGGGCACAATGAGCAGTTCTTC. Its protein is CSARDPTGHNEQFF. The chain combines TRBV20-1 with TRBJ2-1; either TRBD1 or TRBD2 may supply D (5 bases each). The CDR3 is made up of 14 amino acids. V was trimmed by 0 bases and J by 5 bases, leaving 11 bases between them. The germline V gene encodes CDR1 DFQATT and CDR2 SNEGSKA (reference sequence).

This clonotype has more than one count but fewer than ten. CDR3 coding DNA: TGCAGCGTCGCCCTTGGGACAGGGAAAGAGACCCAGTACTTC. It yields the protein CSVALGTGKETQYF. This chain links TRBV29-1 with TRBJ2-5; 9 bases line up with TRBD1. With 6 bases clipped from V and 3 bases from J, the junction kept 8 bases outside the gene matches. The CDR3 totals 14 residues. CDR1 is SQVTM, CDR2 ANQGSEA, per germline.

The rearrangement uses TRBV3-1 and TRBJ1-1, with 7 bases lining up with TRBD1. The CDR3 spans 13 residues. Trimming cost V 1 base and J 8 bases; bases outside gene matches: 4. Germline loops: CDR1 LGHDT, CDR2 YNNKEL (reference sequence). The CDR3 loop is CASSQGPGGEAFF. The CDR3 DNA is TGTGCCAGCAGCCAAGGGCCAGGGGGGGAAGCTTTCTTT. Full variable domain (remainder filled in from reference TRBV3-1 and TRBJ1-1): DTAVSQTPKYLVTQMGNDKSIKCEQNLGHDTMYWYKQDSKKFLKIMFSYNNKELIINETVPNRFSPKSPDKAHLNLHINSLELGDSAVYFCASSQGPGGEAFFGQGTRLTVV.

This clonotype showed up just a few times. The CDR3 region has the DNA TGTGCCAGCAGCTTCCGGGGAAACTTCTACGAGCAGTACTTC. Translation: CASSFRGNFYEQYF. The chain carries TRBV13 and TRBJ2-7; possibly TRBD2 for D (5 bases). CDR1 and CDR2 (germline): PRHDT, FYEKMQ (reference sequence). The V and J ends lost 3 bases and 3 bases respectively, with 12 bases between them. This CDR3 spans 14 amino acids.

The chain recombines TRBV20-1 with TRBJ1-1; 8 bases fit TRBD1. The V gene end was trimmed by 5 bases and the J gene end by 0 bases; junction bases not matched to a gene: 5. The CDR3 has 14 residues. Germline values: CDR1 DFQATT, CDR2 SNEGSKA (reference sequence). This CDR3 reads CSAPGQDMNTEAFF. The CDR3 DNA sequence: TGCAGTGCTCCGGGACAGGACATGAACACTGAAGCTTTCTTT.

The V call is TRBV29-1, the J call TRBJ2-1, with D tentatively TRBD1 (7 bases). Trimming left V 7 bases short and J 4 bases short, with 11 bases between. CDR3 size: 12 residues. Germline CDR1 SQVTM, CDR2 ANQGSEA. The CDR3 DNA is TGCAGCGGCGGGGACAGATACAATGAGCAGTTCTTC. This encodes CSGGDRYNEQFF.

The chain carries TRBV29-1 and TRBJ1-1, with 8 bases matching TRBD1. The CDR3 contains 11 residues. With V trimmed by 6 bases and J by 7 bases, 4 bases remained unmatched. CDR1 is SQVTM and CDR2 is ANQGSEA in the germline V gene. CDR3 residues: CSVPGGFEAFF. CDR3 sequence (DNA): TGCAGCGTACCAGGGGGCTTTGAAGCTTTCTTT.

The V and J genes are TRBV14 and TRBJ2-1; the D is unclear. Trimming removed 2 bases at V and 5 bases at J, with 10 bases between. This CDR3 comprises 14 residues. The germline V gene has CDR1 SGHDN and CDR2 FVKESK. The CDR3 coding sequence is TGTGCCAGCAGCCAATCCCCCCCAAACAATGAGCAGTTCTTC. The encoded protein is CASSQSPPNNEQFF. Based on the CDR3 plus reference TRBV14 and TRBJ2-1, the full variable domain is EAGVTQFPSHSVIEKGQTVTLRCDPISGHDNLYWYRRVMGKEIKFLLHFVKESKQDESGMPNNRFLAERTGGTYSTLKVQPAELEDSGVYFCASSQSPPNNEQFFGPGTRLTVL.

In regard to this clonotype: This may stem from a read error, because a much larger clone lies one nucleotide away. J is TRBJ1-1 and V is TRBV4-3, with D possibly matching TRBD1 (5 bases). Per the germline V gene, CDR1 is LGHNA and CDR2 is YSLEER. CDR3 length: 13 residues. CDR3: CASSPAGNAEAFF. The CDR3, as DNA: TGCGCCAGCTCACCGGCAGGGAACGCTGAAGCTTTCTTT.

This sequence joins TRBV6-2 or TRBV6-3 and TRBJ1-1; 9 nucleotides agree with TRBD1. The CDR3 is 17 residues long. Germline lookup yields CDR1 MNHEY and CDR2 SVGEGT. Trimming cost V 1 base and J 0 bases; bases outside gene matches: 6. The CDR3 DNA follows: TGTGCCAGCAGTTACTTGGACAGGGGATTAGTGAACACTGAAGCTTTCTTT. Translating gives CASSYLDRGLVNTEAFF.

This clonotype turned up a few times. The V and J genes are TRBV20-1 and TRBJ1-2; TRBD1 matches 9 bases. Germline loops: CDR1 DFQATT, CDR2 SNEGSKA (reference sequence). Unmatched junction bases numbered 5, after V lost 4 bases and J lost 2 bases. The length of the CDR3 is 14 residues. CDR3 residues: CSATTGGENYGYTF. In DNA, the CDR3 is TGCAGTGCTACCACAGGGGGCGAAAACTATGGCTACACCTTC.